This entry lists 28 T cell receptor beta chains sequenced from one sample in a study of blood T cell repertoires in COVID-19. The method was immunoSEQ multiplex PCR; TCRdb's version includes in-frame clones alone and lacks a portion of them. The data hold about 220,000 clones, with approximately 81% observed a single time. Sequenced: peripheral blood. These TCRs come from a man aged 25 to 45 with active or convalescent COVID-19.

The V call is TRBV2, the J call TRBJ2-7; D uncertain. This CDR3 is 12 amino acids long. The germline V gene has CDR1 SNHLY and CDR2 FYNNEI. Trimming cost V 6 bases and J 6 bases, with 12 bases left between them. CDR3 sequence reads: CASSETYLEQYF. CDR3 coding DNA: TGTGCCAGCAGCGAAACTTATCTCGAGCAGTACTTC.

The CDR3 loop is CASSEVREETQYF. CDR3 nucleotides: TGTGCCAGCAGTGAAGTCAGGGAAGAGACCCAGTACTTC. V is TRBV6-1 and J is TRBJ2-5; D is perhaps TRBD1 (5 bases). V was clipped by 1 base and J by 3 bases, with 6 bases between them. The CDR3 contains 13 residues. Per germline, CDR1 MNHNS and CDR2 SASEGT.

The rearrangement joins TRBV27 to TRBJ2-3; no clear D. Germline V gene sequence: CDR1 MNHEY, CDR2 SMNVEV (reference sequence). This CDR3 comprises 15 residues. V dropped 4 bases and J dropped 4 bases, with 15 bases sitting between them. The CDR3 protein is CASSSVSLGSDTQYF. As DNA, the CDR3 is TGTGCCAGCAGTTCGGTCTCCCTGGGCTCAGATACGCAGTATTTT.

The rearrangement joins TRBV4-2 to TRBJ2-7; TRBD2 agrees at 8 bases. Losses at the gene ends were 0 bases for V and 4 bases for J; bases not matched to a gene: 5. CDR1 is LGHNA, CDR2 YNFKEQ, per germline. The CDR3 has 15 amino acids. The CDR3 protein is CASSQEGGGKYEQYF. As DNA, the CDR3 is TGTGCCAGCAGCCAAGAGGGCGGGGGGAAATACGAGCAGTACTTC.

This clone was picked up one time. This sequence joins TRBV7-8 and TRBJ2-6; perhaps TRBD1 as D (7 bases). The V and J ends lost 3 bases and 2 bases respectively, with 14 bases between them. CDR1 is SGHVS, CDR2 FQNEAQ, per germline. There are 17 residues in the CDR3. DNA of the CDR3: TGTGCCAGCAGCTTCCGGGCGGGGACAGCTGGGGCCAACGTCCTGACTTTC. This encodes CASSFRAGTAGANVLTF. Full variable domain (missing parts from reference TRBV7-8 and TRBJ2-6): GAGVSQSPRYKVAKRGQDVALRCDPISGHVSLFWYQQALGQGPEFLTYFQNEAQLDKSGLPSDRFFAERPEGSVSTLKIQRTQQEDSAVYLCASSFRAGTAGANVLTFGAGSRLTVL.

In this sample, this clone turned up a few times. DNA of the CDR3: TGTGCCAGCTCCCCATCCACAGGGCTGAACACTGAAGCTTTCTTT. Amino acids: CASSPSTGLNTEAFF. The rearrangement uses TRBV18 and TRBJ1-1; D might be TRBD1 (6 bases). The CDR3 has 15 amino acids. Trimming took off 6 bases at V and 0 bases at J, with 14 bases between the two ends. Germline V gene data show CDR1 as KGHSH and CDR2 as LQKENI.

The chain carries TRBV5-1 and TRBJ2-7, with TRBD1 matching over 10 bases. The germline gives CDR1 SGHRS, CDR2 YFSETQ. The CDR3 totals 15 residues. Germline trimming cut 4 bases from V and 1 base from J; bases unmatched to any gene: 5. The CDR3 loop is CASSSDRGLSYEQYF. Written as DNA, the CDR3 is TGCGCCAGCAGCAGTGACAGGGGGCTATCCTACGAGCAGTACTTC.

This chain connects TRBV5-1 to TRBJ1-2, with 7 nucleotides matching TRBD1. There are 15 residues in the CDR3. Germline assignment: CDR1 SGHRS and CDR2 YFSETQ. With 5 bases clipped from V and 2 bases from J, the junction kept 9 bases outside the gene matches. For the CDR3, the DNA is TGCGCCAGCAGTTTCCAGACAGGGATAAACTATGGCTACACCTTC. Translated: CASSFQTGINYGYTF.

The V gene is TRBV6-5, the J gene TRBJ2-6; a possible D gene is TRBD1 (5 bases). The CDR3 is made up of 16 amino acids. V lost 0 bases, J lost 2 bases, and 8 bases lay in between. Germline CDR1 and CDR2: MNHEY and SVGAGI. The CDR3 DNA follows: TGTGCCAGCAGTTACTCTAGGACAACTGGGGCCAACGTCCTGACTTTC. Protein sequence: CASSYSRTTGANVLTF.

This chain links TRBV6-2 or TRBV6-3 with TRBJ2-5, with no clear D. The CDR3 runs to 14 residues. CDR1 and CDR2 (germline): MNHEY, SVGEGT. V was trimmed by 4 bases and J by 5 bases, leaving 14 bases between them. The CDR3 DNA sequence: TGTGCCAGCAGTTCCAATGATCGCCAGGAGACCCAGTACTTC. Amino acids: CASSSNDRQETQYF.

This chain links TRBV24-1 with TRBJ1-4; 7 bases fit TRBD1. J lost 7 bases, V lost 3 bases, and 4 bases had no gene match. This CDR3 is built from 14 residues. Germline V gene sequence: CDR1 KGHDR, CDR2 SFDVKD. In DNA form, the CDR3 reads TGTGCCACCAGTGATGGACAGGTTGGTGAAAAACTGTTTTTT. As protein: CATSDGQVGEKLFF.

In nucleotides, the CDR3 is TGTGCCAGTAGTTTAGTAAGCGGGGGTCCCCCCGGCACAGATACGCAGTATTTT. Encoded protein: CASSLVSGGPPGTDTQYF. This rearrangement joins TRBV19 to TRBJ2-3, with 8 nucleotides matching TRBD2. Germline-derived CDR1 and CDR2 are LNHDA and SQIVND (reference sequence). Unmatched junction bases numbered 14, after V lost 5 bases and J lost 1 base. The CDR3 contains 18 residues.

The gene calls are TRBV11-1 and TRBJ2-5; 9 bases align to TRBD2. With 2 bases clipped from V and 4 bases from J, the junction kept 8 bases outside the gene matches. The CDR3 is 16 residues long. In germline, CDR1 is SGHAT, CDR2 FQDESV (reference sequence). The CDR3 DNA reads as TGTGCCAGCAGCTTAAATTCGGGAGCGGGGGGAGAGACCCAGTACTTC. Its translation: CASSLNSGAGGETQYF. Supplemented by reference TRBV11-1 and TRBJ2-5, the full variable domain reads EAEVAQSPRYKITEKSQAVAFWCDPISGHATLYWYRQILGQGPELLVQFQDESVVDDSQLPKDRFSAERLKGVDSTLKIQPAELGDSAMYLCASSLNSGAGGETQYFGPGTRLLVL.

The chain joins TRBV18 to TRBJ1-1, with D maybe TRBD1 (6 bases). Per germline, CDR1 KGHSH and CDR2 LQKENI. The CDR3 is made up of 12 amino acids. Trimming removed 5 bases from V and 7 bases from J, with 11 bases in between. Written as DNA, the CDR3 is TGTGCCAGCTCAGCTACAGGGAGTGAAGCTTTCTTT. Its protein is CASSATGSEAFF.

The chain's CDR3 is CASSGIQDTEAFF. The CDR3 coding sequence is TGTGCCAGCAGCGGGATACAGGACACTGAAGCTTTCTTT. The chain carries TRBV9 and TRBJ1-1, with D maybe TRBD1 (5 bases). Trimming pared 3 bases from V and 3 bases from J, leaving 9 bases between. CDR1 and CDR2 (germline): SGDLS, YYNGEE. This CDR3 has 13 amino acids.

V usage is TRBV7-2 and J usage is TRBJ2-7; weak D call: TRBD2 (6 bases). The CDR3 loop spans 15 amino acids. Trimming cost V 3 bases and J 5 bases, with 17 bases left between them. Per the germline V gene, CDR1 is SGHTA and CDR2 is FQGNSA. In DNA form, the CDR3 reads TGTGCCAGCAGCTTTCCCGGCGGGACCTACAACGAGCAGTACTTC. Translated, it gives CASSFPGGTYNEQYF.

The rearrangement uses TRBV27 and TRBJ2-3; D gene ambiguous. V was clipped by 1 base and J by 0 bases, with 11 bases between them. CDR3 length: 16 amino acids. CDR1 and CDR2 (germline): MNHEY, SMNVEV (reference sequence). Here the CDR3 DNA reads TGTGCCAGCAGTTTATTGGGCAACCCTAGCACAGATACGCAGTATTTT. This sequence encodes CASSLLGNPSTDTQYF.

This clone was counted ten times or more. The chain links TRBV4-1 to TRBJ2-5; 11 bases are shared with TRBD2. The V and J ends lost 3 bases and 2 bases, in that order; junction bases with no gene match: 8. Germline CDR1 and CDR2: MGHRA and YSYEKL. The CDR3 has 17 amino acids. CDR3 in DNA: TGCGCCAGCAGCCAGCAATCTAGCGGGGGGAAACAAGAGACCCAGTACTTC. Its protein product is CASSQQSSGGKQETQYF.

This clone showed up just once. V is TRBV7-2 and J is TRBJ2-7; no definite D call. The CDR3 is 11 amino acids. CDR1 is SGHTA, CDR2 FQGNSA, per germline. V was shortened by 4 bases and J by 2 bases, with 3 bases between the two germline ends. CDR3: CASSSTYEQYF. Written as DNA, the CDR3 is TGTGCCAGCAGCTCTACCTACGAGCAGTACTTC.

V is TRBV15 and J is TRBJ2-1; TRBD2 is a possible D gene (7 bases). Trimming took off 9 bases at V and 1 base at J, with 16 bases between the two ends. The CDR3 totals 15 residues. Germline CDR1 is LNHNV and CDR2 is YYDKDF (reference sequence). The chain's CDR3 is CATTLEGGSYNEQFF. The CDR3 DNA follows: TGTGCCACTACCCTAGAGGGGGGGTCCTACAATGAGCAGTTCTTC.

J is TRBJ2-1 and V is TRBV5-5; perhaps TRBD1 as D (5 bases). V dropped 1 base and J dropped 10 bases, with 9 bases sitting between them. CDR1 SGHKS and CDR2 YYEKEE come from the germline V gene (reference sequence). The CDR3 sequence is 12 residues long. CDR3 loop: CASSLTGIEQFF. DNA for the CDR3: TGTGCCAGCAGCTTGACAGGTATAGAGCAGTTCTTC.

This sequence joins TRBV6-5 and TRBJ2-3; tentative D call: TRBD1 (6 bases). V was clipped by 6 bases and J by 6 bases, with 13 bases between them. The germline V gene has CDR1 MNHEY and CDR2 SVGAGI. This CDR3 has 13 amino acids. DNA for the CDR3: TGTGCCAGCAGCCCACAGGGTAGGGATACGCAGTATTTT. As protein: CASSPQGRDTQYF.

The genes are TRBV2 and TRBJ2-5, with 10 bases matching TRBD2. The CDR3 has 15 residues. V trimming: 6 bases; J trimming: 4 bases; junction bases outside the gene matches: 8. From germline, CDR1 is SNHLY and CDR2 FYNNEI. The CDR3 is CASSSSGRALETQYF. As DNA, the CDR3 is TGTGCCAGCAGCTCAAGCGGGAGGGCCTTAGAGACCCAGTACTTC. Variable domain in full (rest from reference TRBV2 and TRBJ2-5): EPEVTQTPSHQVTQMGQEVILRCVPISNHLYFYWYRQILGQKVEFLVSFYNNEISEKSEIFDDQFSVERPDGSNFTLKIRSTKLEDSAMYFCASSSSGRALETQYFGPGTRLLVL.

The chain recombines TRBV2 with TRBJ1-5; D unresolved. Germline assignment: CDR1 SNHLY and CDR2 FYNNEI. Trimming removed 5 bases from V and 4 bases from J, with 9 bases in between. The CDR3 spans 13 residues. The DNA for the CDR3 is TGTGCCAGCAGTAGAACGGTGAATCAGCCCCAGCATTTT. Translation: CASSRTVNQPQHF.

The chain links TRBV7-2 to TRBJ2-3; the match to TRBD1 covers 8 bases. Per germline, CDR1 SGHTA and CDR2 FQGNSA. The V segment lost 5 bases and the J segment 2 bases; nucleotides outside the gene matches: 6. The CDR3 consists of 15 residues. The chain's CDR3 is CASSRQGTYTDTQYF. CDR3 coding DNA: TGTGCCAGCAGCAGACAGGGGACCTACACAGATACGCAGTATTTT.

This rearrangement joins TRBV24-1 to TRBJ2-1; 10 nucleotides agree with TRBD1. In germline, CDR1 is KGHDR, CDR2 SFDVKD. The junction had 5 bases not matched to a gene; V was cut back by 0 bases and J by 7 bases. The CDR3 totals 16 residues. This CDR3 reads CATSDLRGQGSNEQFF. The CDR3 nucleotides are TGTGCCACCAGTGATTTGAGGGGACAGGGGTCGAATGAGCAGTTCTTC.

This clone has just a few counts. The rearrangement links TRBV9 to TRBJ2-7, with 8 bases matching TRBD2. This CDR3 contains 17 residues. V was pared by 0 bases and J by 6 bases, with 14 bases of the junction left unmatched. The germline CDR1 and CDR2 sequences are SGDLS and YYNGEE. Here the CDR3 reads CASSVGSGAGDLREQYF. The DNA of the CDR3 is TGTGCCAGCAGCGTAGGAAGCGGAGCGGGGGATCTTCGCGAGCAGTACTTC.

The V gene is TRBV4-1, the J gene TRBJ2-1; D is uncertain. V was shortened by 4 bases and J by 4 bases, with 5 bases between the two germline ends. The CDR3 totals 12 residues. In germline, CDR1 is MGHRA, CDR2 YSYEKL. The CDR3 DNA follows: TGCGCCAGCAGCCTCCGGTACAATGAGCAGTTCTTC. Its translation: CASSLRYNEQFF.